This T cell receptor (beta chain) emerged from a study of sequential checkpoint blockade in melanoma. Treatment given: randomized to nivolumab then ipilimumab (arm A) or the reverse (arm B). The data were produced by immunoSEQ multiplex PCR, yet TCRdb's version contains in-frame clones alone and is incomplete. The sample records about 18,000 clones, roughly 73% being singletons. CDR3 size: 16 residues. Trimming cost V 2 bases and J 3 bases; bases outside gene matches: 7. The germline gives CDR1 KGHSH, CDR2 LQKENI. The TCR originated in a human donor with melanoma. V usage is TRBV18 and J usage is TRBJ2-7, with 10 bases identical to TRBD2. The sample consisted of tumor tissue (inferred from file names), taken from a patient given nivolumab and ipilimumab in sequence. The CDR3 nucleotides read TGTGCCAGCTCACCATTCACACTAGCGGGGCACTACGAGCAGTACTTC. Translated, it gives CASSPFTLAGHYEQYF.